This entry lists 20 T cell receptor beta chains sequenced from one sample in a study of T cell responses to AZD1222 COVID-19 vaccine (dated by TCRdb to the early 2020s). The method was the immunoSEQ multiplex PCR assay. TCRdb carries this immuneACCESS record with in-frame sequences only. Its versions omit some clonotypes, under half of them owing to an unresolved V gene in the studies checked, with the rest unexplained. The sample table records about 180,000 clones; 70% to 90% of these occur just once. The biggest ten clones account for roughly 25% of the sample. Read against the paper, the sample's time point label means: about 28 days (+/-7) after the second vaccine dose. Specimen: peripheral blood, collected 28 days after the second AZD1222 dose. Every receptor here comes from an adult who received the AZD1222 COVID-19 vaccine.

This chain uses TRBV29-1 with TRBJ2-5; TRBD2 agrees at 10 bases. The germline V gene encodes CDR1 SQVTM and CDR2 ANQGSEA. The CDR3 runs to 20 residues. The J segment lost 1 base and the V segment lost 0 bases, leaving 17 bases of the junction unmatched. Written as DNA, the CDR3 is TGCAGCGTTGAAGAGGGTGGCAGGAACTTAGCGGGAGGCCTCCAAGAGACCCAGTACTTC. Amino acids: CSVEEGGRNLAGGLQETQYF.

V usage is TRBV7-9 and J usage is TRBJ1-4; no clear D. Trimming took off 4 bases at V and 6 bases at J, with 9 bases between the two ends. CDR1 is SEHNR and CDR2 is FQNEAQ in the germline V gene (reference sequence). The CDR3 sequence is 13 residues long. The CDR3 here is CASSSSGDEKLFF. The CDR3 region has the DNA TGTGCCAGCAGCTCCAGTGGGGATGAAAAACTGTTTTTT.

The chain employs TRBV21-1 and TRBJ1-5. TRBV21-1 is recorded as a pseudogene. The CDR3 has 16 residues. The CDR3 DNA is TGTGCCAGCAGCAAAAATTCGGACTATAGCAATCAGCCCCAGCATTTT. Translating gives CASSKNSDYSNQPQHF.

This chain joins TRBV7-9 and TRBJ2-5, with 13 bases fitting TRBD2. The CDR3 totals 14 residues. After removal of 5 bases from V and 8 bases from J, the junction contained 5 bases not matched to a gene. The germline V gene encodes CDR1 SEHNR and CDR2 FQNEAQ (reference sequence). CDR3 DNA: TGTGCCAGCAGCGAAGGACTAGCGGGAGAAACCCAGTACTTC. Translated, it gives CASSEGLAGETQYF.

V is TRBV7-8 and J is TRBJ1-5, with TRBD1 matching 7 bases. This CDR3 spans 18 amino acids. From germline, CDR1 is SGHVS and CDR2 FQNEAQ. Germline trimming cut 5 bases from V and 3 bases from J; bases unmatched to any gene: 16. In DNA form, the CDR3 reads TGTGCCAGCAGCCAGGGGGTCCGGAGCCAAGGGGCCAATCAGCCCCAGCATTTT. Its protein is CASSQGVRSQGANQPQHF.

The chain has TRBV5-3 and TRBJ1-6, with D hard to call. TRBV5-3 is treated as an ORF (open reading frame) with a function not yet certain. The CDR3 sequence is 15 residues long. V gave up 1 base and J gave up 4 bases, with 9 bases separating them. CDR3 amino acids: CARSLSQAYNSPLHF. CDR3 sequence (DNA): TGTGCCAGAAGCTTGAGCCAGGCTTATAATTCACCCCTCCACTTT.

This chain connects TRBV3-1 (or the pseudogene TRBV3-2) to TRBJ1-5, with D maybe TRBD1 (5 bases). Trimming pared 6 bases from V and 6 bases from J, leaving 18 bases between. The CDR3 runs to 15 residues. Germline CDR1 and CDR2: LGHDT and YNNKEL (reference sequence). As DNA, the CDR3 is TGTGCCAGCAGTCCCGGGACGGGCTGGGGTCAGCCCCAGCATTTT. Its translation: CASSPGTGWGQPQHF.

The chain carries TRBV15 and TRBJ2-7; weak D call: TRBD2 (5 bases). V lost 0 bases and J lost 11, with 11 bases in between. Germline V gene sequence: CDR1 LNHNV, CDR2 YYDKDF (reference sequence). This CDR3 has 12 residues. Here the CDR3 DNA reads TGTGCCACCAGCAGAGAGAGGGCCGTGGAGTACTTC. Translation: CATSRERAVEYF.

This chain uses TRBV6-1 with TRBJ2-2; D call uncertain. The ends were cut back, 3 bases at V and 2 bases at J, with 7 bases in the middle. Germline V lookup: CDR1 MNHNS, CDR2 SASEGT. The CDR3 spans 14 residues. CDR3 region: CASSEETNTGELFF. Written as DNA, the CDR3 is TGTGCCAGCAGTGAGGAAACCAACACCGGGGAGCTGTTTTTT.

CDR3: CASSAGTGWNEQFF. The CDR3 DNA is TGTGCCAGCAGCGCCGGGACAGGGTGGAATGAGCAGTTCTTC. This sequence joins TRBV3-1 (or the pseudogene TRBV3-2) and TRBJ2-1; TRBD1 matches 9 bases. From germline, CDR1 is LGHDT and CDR2 YNNKEL (reference sequence). This CDR3 comprises 14 residues. V lost 5 bases and J lost 7; bases outside the gene matches: 6.

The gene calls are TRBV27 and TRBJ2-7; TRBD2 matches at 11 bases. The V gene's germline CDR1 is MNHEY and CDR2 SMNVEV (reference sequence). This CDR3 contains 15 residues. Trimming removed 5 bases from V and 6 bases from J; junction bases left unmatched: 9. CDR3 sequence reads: CASSPGTSGSGEQYF. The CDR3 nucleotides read TGTGCCAGCAGTCCCGGGACTAGCGGATCAGGCGAGCAGTACTTC.

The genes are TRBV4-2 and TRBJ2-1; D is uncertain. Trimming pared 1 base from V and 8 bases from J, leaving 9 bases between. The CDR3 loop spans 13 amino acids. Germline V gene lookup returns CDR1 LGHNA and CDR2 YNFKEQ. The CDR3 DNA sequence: TGTGCCAGCAGCCAAGGGATCAGCTATGAGCAGTTCTTC. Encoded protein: CASSQGISYEQFF.

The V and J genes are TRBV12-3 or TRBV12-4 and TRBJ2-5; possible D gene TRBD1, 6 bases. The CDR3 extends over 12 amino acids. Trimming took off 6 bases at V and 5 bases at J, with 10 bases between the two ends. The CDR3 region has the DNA TGTGCCAGCAGCCGGACAGATGAGACCCAGTACTTC. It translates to CASSRTDETQYF.

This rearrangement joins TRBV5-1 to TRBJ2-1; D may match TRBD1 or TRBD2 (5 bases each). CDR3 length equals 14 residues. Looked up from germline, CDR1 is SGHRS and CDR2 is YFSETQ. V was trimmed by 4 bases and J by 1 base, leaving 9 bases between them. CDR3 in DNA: TGCGCCAGCAGCGAGGGGTCTTCCTACAATGAGCAGTTCTTC. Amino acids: CASSEGSSYNEQFF. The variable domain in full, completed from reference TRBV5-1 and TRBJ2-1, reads KAGVTQTPRYLIKTRGQQVTLSCSPISGHRSVSWYQQTPGQGLQFLFEYFSETQRNKGNFPGRFSGRQFSNSRSEMNVSTLELGDSALYLCASSEGSSYNEQFFGPGTRLTVL.

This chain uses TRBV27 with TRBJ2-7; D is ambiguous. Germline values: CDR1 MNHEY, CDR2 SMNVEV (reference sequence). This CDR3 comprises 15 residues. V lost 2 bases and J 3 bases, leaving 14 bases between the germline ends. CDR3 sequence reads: CASSLGTFLNYEQYF. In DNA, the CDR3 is TGTGCCAGCAGTTTAGGCACCTTCCTGAACTACGAGCAGTACTTC.

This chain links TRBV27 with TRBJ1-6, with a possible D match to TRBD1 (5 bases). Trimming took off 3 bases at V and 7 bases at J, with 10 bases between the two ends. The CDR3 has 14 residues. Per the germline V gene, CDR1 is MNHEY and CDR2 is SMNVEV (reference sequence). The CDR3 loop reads CASSLTPGNSPLHF. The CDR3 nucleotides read TGTGCCAGCAGTTTGACCCCAGGGAATTCACCCCTCCACTTT.

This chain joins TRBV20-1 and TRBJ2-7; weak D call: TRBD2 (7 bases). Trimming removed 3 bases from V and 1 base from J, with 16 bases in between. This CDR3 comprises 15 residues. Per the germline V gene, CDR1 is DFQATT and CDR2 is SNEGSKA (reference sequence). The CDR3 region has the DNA TGCAGTGCTAGTCGCCCAGGGGAGGGGTCCTACGAGCAGTACTTC. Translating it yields CSASRPGEGSYEQYF.

In DNA, the CDR3 is TGTGCCAGCAGCCAAGACGTCCCCCGGGAGCAGTTCTTC. As protein: CASSQDVPREQFF. The chain joins TRBV14 to TRBJ2-1, with unresolved D. The CDR3 is 13 residues long. Trimming left V 0 bases short and J 10 bases short, with 10 bases between. In germline, CDR1 is SGHDN, CDR2 FVKESK.

For the CDR3, the DNA is TGTGCCACCAGCAGAGATTTGTTAGCGGCTTTCTACGAGCAGTACTTC. Translation gives CATSRDLLAAFYEQYF. This chain uses TRBV15 with TRBJ2-7; a weak D match, TRBD2 (6 bases). Germline values: CDR1 LNHNV, CDR2 YYDKDF (reference sequence). The length of the CDR3 is 16 residues. V was pared by 0 bases and J by 3 bases, with 15 bases between. Variable domain in full (rest from reference TRBV15 and TRBJ2-7): DAMVIQNPRYQVTQFGKPVTLSCSQTLNHNVMYWYQQKSSQAPKLLFHYYDKDFNNEADTPDNFQSRRPNTSFCFLDIRSPGLGDTAMYLCATSRDLLAAFYEQYFGPGTRLTVT.

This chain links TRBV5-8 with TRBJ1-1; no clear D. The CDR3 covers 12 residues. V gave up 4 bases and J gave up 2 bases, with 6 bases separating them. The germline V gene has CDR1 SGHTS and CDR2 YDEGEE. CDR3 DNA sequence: TGTGCCAGCAGCGACCGTAACACTGAAGCTTTCTTT. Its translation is CASSDRNTEAFF. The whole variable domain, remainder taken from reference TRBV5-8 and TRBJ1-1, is EAGVTQSPTHLIKTRGQQATLRCSPISGHTSVYWYQQALGLGLQFLLWYDEGEERNRGNFPPRFSGRQFPNYSSELNVNALELEDSALYLCASSDRNTEAFFGQGTRLTVV.